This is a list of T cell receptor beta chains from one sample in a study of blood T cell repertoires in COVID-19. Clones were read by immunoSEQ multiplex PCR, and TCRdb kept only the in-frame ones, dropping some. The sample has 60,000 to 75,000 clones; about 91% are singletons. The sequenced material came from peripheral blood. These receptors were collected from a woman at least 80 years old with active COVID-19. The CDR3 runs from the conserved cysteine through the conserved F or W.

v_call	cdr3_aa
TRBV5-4	CASRTDFSSTDTQYF
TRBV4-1	CASSQFAPGRRGYEQYF
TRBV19	CASSIDLTGETEAFF
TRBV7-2	CASSGTGGFYNEQFF
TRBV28	CASSFPSGTGVPPLHF
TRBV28	CASSLPGDLSDTQYF
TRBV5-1	CASSPGQGANQPQHF
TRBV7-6	CASSERLSGVTGANVLTF
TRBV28	CASSGGSGGANEQYF
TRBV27	CASSMLTSGGLYNEQFF
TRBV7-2	CASSPQQLNTGELFF
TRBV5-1	CASSLRKREGTDTQYF
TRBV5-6	CASSLKDRPAYEQYF
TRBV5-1	CASTYPGLPETQYF
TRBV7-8	CASSLGDRGYTPQHF
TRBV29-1	CSVSAWPSGGDTQYF
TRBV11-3	CASSLVTGGSYNEQFF
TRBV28	CASSLVTPLQDGNTIYF
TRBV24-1	CATSDFQTDTGELFF
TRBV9	CASSVDGRYTDTQYF
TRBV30	CALDGAGGEDTQYF
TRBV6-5	CASVWTTTYEQYF
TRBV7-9	CASSLARTGPYEQYF